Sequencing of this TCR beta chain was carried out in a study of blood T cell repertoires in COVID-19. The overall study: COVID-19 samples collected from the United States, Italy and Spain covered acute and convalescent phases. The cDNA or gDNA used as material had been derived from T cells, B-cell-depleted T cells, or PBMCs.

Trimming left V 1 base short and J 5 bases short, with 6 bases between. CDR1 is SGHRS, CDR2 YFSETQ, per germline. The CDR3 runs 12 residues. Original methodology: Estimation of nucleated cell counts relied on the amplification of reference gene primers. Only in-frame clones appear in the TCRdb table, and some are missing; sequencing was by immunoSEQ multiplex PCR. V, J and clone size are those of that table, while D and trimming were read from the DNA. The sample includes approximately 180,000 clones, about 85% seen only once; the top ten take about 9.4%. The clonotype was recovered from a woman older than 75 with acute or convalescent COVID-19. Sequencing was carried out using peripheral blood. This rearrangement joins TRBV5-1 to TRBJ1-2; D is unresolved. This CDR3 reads CASSLTGYGYTF. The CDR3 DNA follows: TGCGCCAGCAGCTTGACCGGGTATGGCTACACCTTC. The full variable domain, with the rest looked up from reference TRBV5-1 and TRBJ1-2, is KAGVTQTPRYLIKTRGQQVTLSCSPISGHRSVSWYQQTPGQGLQFLFEYFSETQRNKGNFPGRFSGRQFSNSRSEMNVSTLELGDSALYLCASSLTGYGYTFGSGTRLTVV.